This entry lists 30 T cell receptor beta chains sequenced from one sample in a study of blood T cell repertoires in COVID-19 (dated by TCRdb to 2018 to 2021). The library was produced with the immunoSEQ multiplex PCR assay. TCRdb's version of the immuneACCESS table is confined to in-frame rearrangements and falls short of the full clone set. An unresolved V gene accounts for under half of the shortfall where checked; the remainder is of unknown origin. This sample comprises under 55,000 clones, 90% of them detected only once. Together, the top ten hold more than 3% of the sample. The sample consisted of peripheral blood. The receptors shown here come from a human donor in a cohort sampled during active COVID-19.

This clone was recorded only once. This chain joins TRBV19 and TRBJ2-3; 15 bases map to TRBD2. J lost 4 bases, V lost 5 bases, and 4 bases had no gene match. The germline gives CDR1 LNHDA, CDR2 SQIVND (reference sequence). The CDR3 consists of 16 residues. CDR3 amino acids: CASSPGLAGGADTQYF. DNA for the CDR3: TGTGCCAGTAGTCCGGGACTAGCGGGAGGCGCAGATACGCAGTATTTT.

The V gene is TRBV4-2, the J gene TRBJ2-1; 8 nucleotides line up with TRBD2. V trimming: 0 bases; J trimming: 2 bases; junction bases outside the gene matches: 3. The V gene's germline CDR1 is LGHNA and CDR2 YNFKEQ. The CDR3 contains 16 residues. The CDR3 protein is CASSQEGGRTYNEQFF. The CDR3 DNA reads as TGTGCCAGCAGCCAAGAGGGCGGGAGGACCTACAATGAGCAGTTCTTC.

This clone has a single count. The chain uses TRBV20-1 and TRBJ2-7; D is uncertain. Germline values: CDR1 DFQATT, CDR2 SNEGSKA (reference sequence). CDR3 length: 14 residues. Deletions cut 3 bases from V and 5 bases from J, with 17 bases between. Here the CDR3 DNA reads TGCAGTGCTAGTTACCGGTTCCAGCGTGACGAGCAGTACTTC. This translates into CSASYRFQRDEQYF.

This clone appeared once. This rearrangement joins TRBV4-2 to TRBJ2-7, with TRBD2 as a possible D gene (6 bases). Germline lookup yields CDR1 LGHNA and CDR2 YNFKEQ. V lost 1 base, J lost 0 bases, and 13 bases lay in between. This CDR3 contains 16 residues. CDR3 protein: CASSQGAPSDSYEQYF. CDR3 DNA sequence: TGTGCCAGCAGCCAAGGGGCACCTAGCGACTCCTACGAGCAGTACTTC.

This clone appeared a single time. V is TRBV5-4 and J is TRBJ1-4; D gene uncertain. The V end lost 1 base, the J end lost 8 bases, and 9 bases lay between the germline ends. This CDR3 has 13 amino acids. Germline CDR1 reads SGHNT; CDR2 reads YYREEE (reference sequence). CDR3 DNA: TGTGCCAGCAGCTTGTCACAACGCGAAAAACTGTTTTTT. It translates to CASSLSQREKLFF. The full variable domain, its missing parts supplied by reference TRBV5-4 and TRBJ1-4, is ETGVTQSPTHLIKTRGQQVTLRCSSQSGHNTVSWYQQALGQGPQFIFQYYREEENGRGNFPPRFSGLQFPNYSSELNVNALELDDSALYLCASSLSQREKLFFGSGTQLSVL.

The genes are TRBV5-1 and TRBJ1-6; D possibly corresponds to TRBD1 (5 bases). V shed 1 base and J shed 0 bases, with 17 bases lying between them. Germline V gene sequence: CDR1 SGHRS, CDR2 YFSETQ. The CDR3 is 19 amino acids. The CDR3 sequence is CASSLSPQAASSYNSPLHF. CDR3 in DNA: TGCGCCAGCAGCTTGAGCCCACAGGCCGCGAGCTCCTATAATTCACCCCTCCACTTT. The full variable domain, in which reference TRBV5-1 and TRBJ1-6 provide the parts outside the CDR3, is KAGVTQTPRYLIKTRGQQVTLSCSPISGHRSVSWYQQTPGQGLQFLFEYFSETQRNKGNFPGRFSGRQFSNSRSEMNVSTLELGDSALYLCASSLSPQAASSYNSPLHFGNGTRLTVT.

The chain joins TRBV7-9 to TRBJ1-3; the match to TRBD1 covers 9 bases. CDR1 SEHNR and CDR2 FQNEAQ come from the germline V gene (reference sequence). This CDR3 is built from 17 residues. J lost 4 bases, V lost 1 base, and 8 bases had no gene match. The CDR3 protein is CASSLGNRGPLGNTIYF. The DNA for the CDR3 is TGTGCCAGCAGCTTAGGCAACAGGGGGCCTCTAGGAAACACCATATATTTT.

In DNA form, the CDR3 reads TGTGCCAGCAGCTTAACTGGGTCGGCAGGGGATGGGACTGAAGCTTTCTTT. Its translation: CASSLTGSAGDGTEAFF. V gene TRBV7-3 combines with J gene TRBJ1-1; weak D call: TRBD1 (6 bases). V lost 0 bases and J 5 bases, leaving 19 bases between the germline ends. The CDR3 is 17 amino acids. Germline V lookup: CDR1 SGHTA, CDR2 FQGTGA.

V and J are TRBV19 and TRBJ1-3; D gene unclear. This CDR3 is built from 14 residues. The V gene lost 2 bases and the J gene lost 0 bases, with 5 bases spanning the gap. The germline gives CDR1 LNHDA, CDR2 SQIVND (reference sequence). CDR3 nucleotides: TGTGCCAGTAGTATAACATTCTCTGGAAACACCATATATTTT. Encoded protein: CASSITFSGNTIYF.

The chain joins TRBV6-5 to TRBJ1-4; D not resolved. The germline V and J ends were trimmed by 6 bases and 0 bases, with 8 bases remaining between them. Germline-derived CDR1 and CDR2 are MNHEY and SVGAGI. The CDR3 contains 14 residues. CDR3 DNA: TGTGCCAGCAGGACAATAACAACTAATGAAAAACTGTTTTTT. It translates to CASRTITTNEKLFF.

The chain couples TRBV15 to TRBJ2-7; 9 nucleotides agree with TRBD2. Germline CDR1 reads LNHNV; CDR2 reads YYDKDF (reference sequence). The CDR3 contains 15 residues. The junction had 3 bases not matched to a gene; V was cut back by 3 bases and J by 0 bases. CDR3 in amino acids: CATSSKREVSYEQYF. The CDR3 nucleotides are TGTGCCACCAGCAGTAAGCGGGAGGTCTCCTACGAGCAGTACTTC.

V usage is TRBV5-4 and J usage is TRBJ1-2; 7 bases align to TRBD1. V lost 4 bases, J lost 2 bases, and 2 bases stayed unmatched. The CDR3 is made up of 13 amino acids. Germline V gives CDR1 SGHNT, CDR2 YYREEE (reference sequence). CDR3 nucleotide sequence: TGTGCCAGCAGCCCGGACAGGAACTATGGCTACACCTTC. Protein: CASSPDRNYGYTF.

This clone came up a few times. The chain has TRBV19 and TRBJ2-7; tentative D call: TRBD1 (6 bases). The CDR3 is made up of 15 amino acids. Trimming removed 5 bases from V and 2 bases from J, with 16 bases in between. Germline V gives CDR1 LNHDA, CDR2 SQIVND (reference sequence). Here the CDR3 DNA reads TGTGCCAGTAGTCCAGGGGTGGCCCAAACCTACGAGCAGTACTTC. This codes for CASSPGVAQTYEQYF.

The chain uses TRBV20-1 and TRBJ2-7; a possible D gene is TRBD2 (5 bases). In germline, CDR1 is DFQATT, CDR2 SNEGSKA (reference sequence). V dropped 7 bases and J dropped 3 bases, with 10 bases sitting between them. The length of the CDR3 is 11 residues. DNA for the CDR3: TGCAGTGTCCGAGGGAACTACGAGCAGTACTTC. It translates to CSVRGNYEQYF.

The V call is TRBV5-1, the J call TRBJ2-5, with TRBD1 matching over 10 bases. The CDR3 runs 16 residues. Unmatched junction bases numbered 8, after V lost 1 base and J lost 5 bases. CDR1 is SGHRS and CDR2 is YFSETQ in the germline V gene. The CDR3 reads CASSLSTGGQGETQYF. The CDR3 bases are TGCGCCAGCAGCTTGTCCACCGGGGGACAGGGGGAGACCCAGTACTTC.

This clone has more than one count but fewer than ten. The chain couples TRBV5-6 to TRBJ1-6; the D is unclear. Trimming shortened V by 4 bases and J by 10 bases, and 15 bases separated the two germline ends. From germline, CDR1 is SGHDT and CDR2 YYEEEE. The CDR3 spans 14 residues. The CDR3 bases are TGTGCCAGCAGCAGTGACACACGCGAATCACCCCTCCACTTT. Translated: CASSSDTRESPLHF.

V gene TRBV12-5 combines with J gene TRBJ1-3, with 12 nucleotides matching TRBD1. V lost 10 bases to trimming and J lost 1 base; unmatched junction nucleotides: 5. Germline CDR1 LGHNT, CDR2 FRNRAP. The CDR3 loop spans 15 amino acids. CDR3 region: CATGQGARSGNTIYF. The CDR3 DNA follows: TGTGCTACGGGACAGGGGGCCCGGTCTGGAAACACCATATATTTT.

V is TRBV7-2 and J is TRBJ1-1; maybe TRBD1 (6 bases). V shed 5 bases and J shed 0 bases, with 10 bases lying between them. The CDR3 contains 14 residues. Germline V lookup: CDR1 SGHTA, CDR2 FQGNSA. CDR3 bases: TGTGCCAGCAGCACGCGACAGGTGAACACTGAAGCTTTCTTT. Amino acid sequence: CASSTRQVNTEAFF.

This chain connects TRBV10-2 to TRBJ2-1; D gene uncertain. In germline, CDR1 is WSHSY, CDR2 SAAADI. This CDR3 has 16 amino acids. The V gene lost 5 bases and the J gene lost 7 bases, with 21 bases spanning the gap. The CDR3 DNA is TGCGCCAGCAGTTCCCAGCCCCTGGCGCTAGGAAATGAGCAGTTCTTC. Translation: CASSSQPLALGNEQFF.

V usage is TRBV28 and J usage is TRBJ2-5, with 7 bases matching TRBD1. Germline-derived CDR1 and CDR2 are MDHEN and SYDVKM. The CDR3 length is 13 residues. V lost 2 bases, J lost 4 bases, and 1 base stayed unmatched. Here the CDR3 DNA reads TGTGCCAGCAGTTTAAGGGACAGAGAGACCCAGTACTTC. This codes for CASSLRDRETQYF.

The chain employs TRBV2 and TRBJ2-7; 8 bases map to TRBD2. After removal of 5 bases from V and 3 bases from J, the junction contained 3 bases not matched to a gene. Germline V lookup: CDR1 SNHLY, CDR2 FYNNEI. The CDR3 contains 13 residues. The CDR3 reads CASSPGLVYEQYV. In DNA, the CDR3 is TGTGCCAGCAGTCCGGGACTAGTCTACGAGCAGTACGTC.

The chain uses TRBV28 and TRBJ1-3, with a tentative D call TRBD1 (5 bases). Between the trimmed V and J ends, which lost 6 bases and 2 bases, there was a span of 11 bases. CDR1 MDHEN and CDR2 SYDVKM come from the germline V gene. The CDR3 totals 14 residues. Written as DNA, the CDR3 is TGTGCCAGCAGCCAGGGTGAAGCTGGAAACACCATATATTTT. Residues: CASSQGEAGNTIYF.

The chain has TRBV3-1 (or the pseudogene TRBV3-2) and TRBJ1-5; D unclear. The germline gives CDR1 LGHDT, CDR2 YNNKEL (reference sequence). Trimming took 3 bases from V and 4 from J, leaving 10 bases between them. This CDR3 spans 14 amino acids. The CDR3 DNA is TGTGCCAGCAGCCAGGCAAACGAAAATCAGCCCCAGCATTTT. Its protein is CASSQANENQPQHF.

This clone was counted once. The chain recombines TRBV6-5 with TRBJ2-5, with 8 bases that match TRBD2. CDR1 MNHEY and CDR2 SVGAGI come from the germline V gene. The CDR3 totals 15 residues. V was pared by 7 bases and J by 4 bases, with 11 bases of the junction left unmatched. Written as DNA, the CDR3 is TGTGCCAGCACCCCCGGGGTAGCGGGATCAGAGACCCAGTACTTC. Its protein is CASTPGVAGSETQYF.

V usage is TRBV2 and J usage is TRBJ2-5; no firm D call. The CDR3 is made up of 15 amino acids. Germline V gives CDR1 SNHLY, CDR2 FYNNEI. The ends were cut back, 2 bases at V and 1 base at J, with 11 bases in the middle. CDR3 sequence: CASSESQAVQETQYF. The CDR3, as DNA: TGTGCCAGCAGTGAATCTCAGGCAGTCCAAGAGACCCAGTACTTC.

This chain joins TRBV13 and TRBJ2-7; 8 bases line up with TRBD1. Germline V gives CDR1 PRHDT, CDR2 FYEKMQ (reference sequence). V gave up 4 bases and J gave up 0 bases; unmatched junction bases: 5. The CDR3 loop spans 15 amino acids. In DNA, the CDR3 is TGTGCCAGCAGCTCCCGGGACAGGAGCTCCTACGAGCAGTACTTC. It specifies CASSSRDRSSYEQYF.

J is TRBJ1-5 and V is TRBV25-1; TRBD1 aligns across 7 bases. CDR3 length equals 14 residues. After removal of 6 bases from V and 3 bases from J, the junction contained 5 bases not matched to a gene. Germline CDR1 is MGHDK and CDR2 is SYGVNS. DNA for the CDR3: TGTGCCAGCAGCCGACAGGGAGCCAATCAGCCCCAGCATTTT. The encoded protein is CASSRQGANQPQHF. The full variable domain, completed using reference TRBV25-1 and TRBJ1-5, is EADIYQTPRYLVIGTGKKITLECSQTMGHDKMYWYQQDPGMELHLIHYSYGVNSTEKGDLSSESTVSRIRTEHFPLTLESARPSHTSQYLCASSRQGANQPQHFGDGTRLSIL.

The chain employs TRBV19 and TRBJ1-2, with D perhaps TRBD1 (6 bases). V was pared by 4 bases and J by 0 bases, with 9 bases between. Germline CDR1 LNHDA, CDR2 SQIVND (reference sequence). The CDR3 runs 14 residues. CDR3 in DNA: TGTGCCAGTAGTAGCAGGGGAACTAACTATGGCTACACCTTC. It encodes CASSSRGTNYGYTF.

The chain recombines TRBV25-1 with TRBJ2-7; perhaps TRBD2 as D (6 bases). CDR3 length: 13 residues. Trimming stripped 3 bases from V and 5 bases from J, with 11 bases between. Germline values: CDR1 MGHDK, CDR2 SYGVNS. The CDR3 DNA reads TGTGCCAGCAGTGATTTTGGAGGGAACGAGCAGTACTTC. Protein: CASSDFGGNEQYF.

The chain links TRBV5-4 to TRBJ2-1, with TRBD2 as a possible D gene (6 bases). The CDR3 totals 15 residues. Trimming pared 2 bases from V and 8 bases from J, leaving 17 bases between. Germline V lookup: CDR1 SGHNT, CDR2 YYREEE (reference sequence). The CDR3 is CASSLRGAGNDEQFF. CDR3 sequence (DNA): TGTGCCAGCAGCTTACGTGGGGCGGGAAACGATGAGCAGTTCTTC. The full variable domain, completed using reference TRBV5-4 and TRBJ2-1, is ETGVTQSPTHLIKTRGQQVTLRCSSQSGHNTVSWYQQALGQGPQFIFQYYREEENGRGNFPPRFSGLQFPNYSSELNVNALELDDSALYLCASSLRGAGNDEQFFGPGTRLTVL.